The 5 T cell receptor beta chains listed next were all sequenced from one sample in a study of spatial heterogeneity in lung cancer. Using its own MiXCR run on the 5' RACE reads, TCRdb lists one record per CDR3 protein. The table includes 12,000 or so distinct CDR3 sequences, less than 15% detected once. Whole-study findings and limits: Counts of expanded alpha and beta TCRs within tumors tracked the tumor nonsynonymous mutation count.

Their recognized antigens are unknown. As to time point: sample taken at primary tumor resection. The material was lung tumor tissue, obtained at surgery. These receptors were taken from a male donor with early-stage non-small cell lung cancer.

Judged by abundance, this clonotype is medium-sized. The rearrangement uses TRBV6-1 and TRBJ2-7; 9 nucleotides line up with TRBD1. The CDR3 runs to 14 residues. Germline assignment: CDR1 MNHNS and CDR2 SASEGT. Trimming at V came to 5 bases and at J to 7 bases, leaving 9 bases not matched to a gene. DNA for the CDR3: TGTGCCAGCAGTACGTGGACAGGGGAGACAGAGCAGTACTTC. Protein product: CASSTWTGETEQYF.

There are many counts of this clonotype. The rearrangement joins TRBV7-9 to TRBJ1-6; D gene ambiguous. Germline V gives CDR1 SEHNR, CDR2 FQNEAQ (reference sequence). V lost 0 bases and J 6 bases, leaving 9 bases between the germline ends. The CDR3 is 15 amino acids. CDR3 nucleotides: TGTGCCAGCAGCTTAGCGCGCGACCTTAATTCACCCCTCCACTTT. This encodes CASSLARDLNSPLHF.

This clonotype appeared many times. The CDR3 region is CASSQEGGYEQYF. As DNA, the CDR3 is TGTGCCAGCAGCCAGGAGGGCGGCTACGAGCAGTACTTC. The chain employs TRBV4-2 and TRBJ2-7, with D perhaps matching TRBD2 (6 bases). Germline values: CDR1 LGHNA, CDR2 YNFKEQ. This CDR3 comprises 13 residues. Trimming cost V 3 bases and J 3 bases, with 9 bases left between them.

This clonotype is medium-sized. The chain carries TRBV20-1 and TRBJ2-3; 14 bases align to TRBD2. Germline trimming cut 5 bases from V and 5 bases from J; bases unmatched to any gene: 6. The CDR3 consists of 15 residues. Germline CDR1 and CDR2: DFQATT and SNEGSKA (reference sequence). CDR3 amino acids: CSAVTSGRAIDTQYF. In DNA, the CDR3 is TGCAGTGCTGTGACTAGCGGGAGGGCCATAGATACGCAGTATTTT.

This clonotype was detected only a few times. The V and J genes are TRBV19 and TRBJ1-5; 7 positions match TRBD1. Trimming removed 4 bases from V and 6 bases from J; junction bases left unmatched: 9. Looked up from germline, CDR1 is LNHDA and CDR2 is SQIVND (reference sequence). This CDR3 has 15 amino acids. The CDR3 here is CASSTLTGVAQPQHF. The DNA for the CDR3 is TGTGCCAGTAGTACGCTAACAGGGGTGGCTCAGCCCCAGCATTTT.